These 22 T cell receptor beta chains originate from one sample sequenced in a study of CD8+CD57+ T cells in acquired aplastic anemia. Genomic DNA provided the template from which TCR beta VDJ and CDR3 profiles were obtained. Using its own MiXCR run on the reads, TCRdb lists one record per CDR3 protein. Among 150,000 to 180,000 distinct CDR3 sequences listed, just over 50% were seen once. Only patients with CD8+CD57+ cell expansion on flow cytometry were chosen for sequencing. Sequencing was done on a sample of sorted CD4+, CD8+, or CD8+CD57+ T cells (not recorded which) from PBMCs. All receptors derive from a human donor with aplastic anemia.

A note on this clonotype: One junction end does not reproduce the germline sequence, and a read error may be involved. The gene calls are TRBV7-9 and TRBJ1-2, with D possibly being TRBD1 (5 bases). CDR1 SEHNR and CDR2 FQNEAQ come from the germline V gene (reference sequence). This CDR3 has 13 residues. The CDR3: CAGSLSGDYGYTF. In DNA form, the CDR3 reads TGTGCCGGCAGCTTATCGGGGGACTATGGCTACACCTTC.

The CDR3 DNA follows: TGTGCCAGCAGAAGTTACAAGATCTATGGCTACACCTTC. The encoded protein is CASRSYKIYGYTF. This chain joins TRBV2 and TRBJ1-2; D is uncertain. Per the germline V gene, CDR1 is SNHLY and CDR2 is FYNNEI. This CDR3 spans 13 amino acids. Trimming left V 6 bases short and J 4 bases short, with 12 bases between.

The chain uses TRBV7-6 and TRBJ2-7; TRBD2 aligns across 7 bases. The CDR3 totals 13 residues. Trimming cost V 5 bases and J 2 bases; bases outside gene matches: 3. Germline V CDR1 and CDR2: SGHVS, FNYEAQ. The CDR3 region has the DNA TGTGCCAGCAGCCGGAGCGGGGCCTACGAGCAGTACTTC. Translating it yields CASSRSGAYEQYF.

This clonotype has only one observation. The CDR3 spells CASSSTSGGAGEQYF. CDR3 DNA: TGTGCCAGCAGCTCGACTAGCGGGGGTGCGGGTGAGCAGTATTTT. The chain employs TRBV2 and TRBJ2-3, with 12 positions matching TRBD2. The J segment lost 11 bases and the V segment lost 6 bases, leaving 12 bases of the junction unmatched. Germline lookup yields CDR1 SNHLY and CDR2 FYNNEI. The CDR3 is 15 amino acids.

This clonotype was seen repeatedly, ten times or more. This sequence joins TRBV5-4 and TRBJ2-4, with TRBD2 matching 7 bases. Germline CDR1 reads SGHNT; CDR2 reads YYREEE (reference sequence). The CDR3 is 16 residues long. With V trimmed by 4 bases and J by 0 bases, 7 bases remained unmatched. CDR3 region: CASSPAGGIAKNIQYF. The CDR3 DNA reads TGTGCCAGCAGCCCCGCCGGGGGGATAGCCAAAAACATTCAGTACTTC.

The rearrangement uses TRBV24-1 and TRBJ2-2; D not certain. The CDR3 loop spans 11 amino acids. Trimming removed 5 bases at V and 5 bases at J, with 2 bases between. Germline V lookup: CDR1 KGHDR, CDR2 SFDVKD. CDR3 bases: TGTGCCACCAGTGGGACCGGGGAGCTGTTTTTT. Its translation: CATSGTGELFF.

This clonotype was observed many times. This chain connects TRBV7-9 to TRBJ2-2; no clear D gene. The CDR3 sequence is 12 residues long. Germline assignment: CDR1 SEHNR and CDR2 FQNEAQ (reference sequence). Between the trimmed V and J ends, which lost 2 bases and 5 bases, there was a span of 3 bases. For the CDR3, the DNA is TGTGCCAGCAGCTTAACGACCGGGGAGCTGTTTTTT. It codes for CASSLTTGELFF.

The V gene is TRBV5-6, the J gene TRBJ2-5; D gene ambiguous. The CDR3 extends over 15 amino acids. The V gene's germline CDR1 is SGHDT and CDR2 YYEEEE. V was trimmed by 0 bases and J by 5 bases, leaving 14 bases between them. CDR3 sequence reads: CASSLAGLGLETQYF. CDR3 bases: TGTGCCAGCAGCTTGGCGGGCCTAGGCCTGGAGACCCAGTACTTC.

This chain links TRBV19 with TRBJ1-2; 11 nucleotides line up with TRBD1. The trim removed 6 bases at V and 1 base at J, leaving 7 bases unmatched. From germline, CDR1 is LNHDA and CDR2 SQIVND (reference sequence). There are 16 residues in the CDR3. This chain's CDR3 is CASSSDRGRVNYGYTF. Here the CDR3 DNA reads TGTGCCAGTAGCTCGGACAGGGGGCGGGTTAACTATGGCTACACCTTC.

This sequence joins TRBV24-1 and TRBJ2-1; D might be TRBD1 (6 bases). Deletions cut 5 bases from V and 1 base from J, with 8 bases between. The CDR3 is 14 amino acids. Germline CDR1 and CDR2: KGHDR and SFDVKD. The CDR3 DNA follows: TGTGCCACCAGTGCCGGACAGTCCTACAATGAGCAGTTCTTC. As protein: CATSAGQSYNEQFF.

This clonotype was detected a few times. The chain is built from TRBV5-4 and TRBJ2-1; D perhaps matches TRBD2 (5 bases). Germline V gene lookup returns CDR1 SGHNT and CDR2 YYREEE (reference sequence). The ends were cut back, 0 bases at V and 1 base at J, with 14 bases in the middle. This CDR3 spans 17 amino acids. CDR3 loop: CASSLGPGEGSYNEQFF. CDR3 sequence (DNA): TGTGCCAGCAGCTTGGGGCCCGGGGAAGGGTCCTACAATGAGCAGTTCTTC.

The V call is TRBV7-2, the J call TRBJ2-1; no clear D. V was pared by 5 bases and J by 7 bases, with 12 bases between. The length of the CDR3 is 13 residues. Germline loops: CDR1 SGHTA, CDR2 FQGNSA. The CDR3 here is CASSHPPGNEQFF. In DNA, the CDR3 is TGTGCCAGCAGCCACCCCCCCGGGAATGAGCAGTTCTTC.

Here the CDR3 reads CASSFKAGELFF. The CDR3, as DNA: TGTGCCAGCAGCTTTAAGGCCGGGGAGCTGTTTTTT. The chain has TRBV7-8 and TRBJ2-2; unclear D gene. With 3 bases removed from V and 6 bases from J, the gap between germline ends came to 5 bases. Germline-derived CDR1 and CDR2 are SGHVS and FQNEAQ. The CDR3 length is 12 residues.

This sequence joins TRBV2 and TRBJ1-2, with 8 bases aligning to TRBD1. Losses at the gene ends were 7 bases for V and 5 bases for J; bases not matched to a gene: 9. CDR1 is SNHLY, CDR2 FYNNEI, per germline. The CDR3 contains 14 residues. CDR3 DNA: TGTGCCAGCAAGACGGACAGGGCGACATATGGCTACACCTTC. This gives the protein CASKTDRATYGYTF.

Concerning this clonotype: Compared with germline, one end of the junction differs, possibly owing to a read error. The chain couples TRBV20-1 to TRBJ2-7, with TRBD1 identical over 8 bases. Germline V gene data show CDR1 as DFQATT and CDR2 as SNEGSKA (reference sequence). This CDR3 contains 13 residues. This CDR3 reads CSARADREYELYF. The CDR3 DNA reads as TGCAGTGCTAGAGCGGACAGGGAATACGAGCTGTACTTC.

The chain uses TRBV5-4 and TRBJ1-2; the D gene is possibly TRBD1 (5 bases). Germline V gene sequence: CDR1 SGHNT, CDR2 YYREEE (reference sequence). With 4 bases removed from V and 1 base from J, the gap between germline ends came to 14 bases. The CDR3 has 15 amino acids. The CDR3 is CASSLLGGDNYGYTF. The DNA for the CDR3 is TGTGCCAGCAGCCTGTTGGGGGGAGATAACTATGGCTACACCTTC.

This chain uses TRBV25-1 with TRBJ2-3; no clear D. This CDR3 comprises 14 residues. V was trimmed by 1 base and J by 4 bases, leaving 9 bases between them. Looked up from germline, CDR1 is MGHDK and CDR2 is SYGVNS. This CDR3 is CASSELRNADTQYF. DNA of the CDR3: TGTGCCAGCAGTGAATTACGGAACGCAGATACGCAGTATTTT.

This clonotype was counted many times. This chain's CDR3 is CASSIPGFTDTQYF. Here the CDR3 DNA reads TGTGCCAGTAGTATTCCTGGATTCACAGATACGCAGTATTTT. The chain uses TRBV19 and TRBJ2-3; D not resolved. Germline lookup yields CDR1 LNHDA and CDR2 SQIVND (reference sequence). Trimming removed 3 bases from V and 2 bases from J, with 9 bases in between. The CDR3 sequence is 14 residues long.

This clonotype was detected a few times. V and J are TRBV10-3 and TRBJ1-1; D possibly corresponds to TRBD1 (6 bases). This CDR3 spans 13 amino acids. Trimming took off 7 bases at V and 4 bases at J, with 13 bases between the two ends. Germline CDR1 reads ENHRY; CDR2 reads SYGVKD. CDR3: CAIMGHGSTEAFF. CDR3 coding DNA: TGTGCCATCATGGGACACGGGAGCACTGAAGCTTTCTTT.

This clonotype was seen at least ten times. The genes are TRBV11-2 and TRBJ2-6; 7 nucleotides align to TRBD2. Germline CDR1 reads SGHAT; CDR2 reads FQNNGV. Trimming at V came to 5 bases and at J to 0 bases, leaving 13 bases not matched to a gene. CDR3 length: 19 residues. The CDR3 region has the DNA TGTGCCAGCAGCCTACGATCAAGCGGGACCAGCTCTGGGGCCAACGTCCTGACTTTC. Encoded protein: CASSLRSSGTSSGANVLTF. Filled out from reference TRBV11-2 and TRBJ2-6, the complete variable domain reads EAGVAQSPRYKIIEKRQSVAFWCNPISGHATLYWYQQILGQGPKLLIQFQNNGVVDDSQLPKDRFSAERLKGVDSTLKIQPAKLEDSAVYLCASSLRSSGTSSGANVLTFGAGSRLTVL.

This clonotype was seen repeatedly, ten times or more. CDR3 sequence reads: CASSVDPGGAEGSSGYTF. CDR3 nucleotide sequence: TGTGCCAGCAGCGTAGATCCGGGGGGGGCAGAGGGTTCGAGTGGCTACACCTTC. This chain joins TRBV9 and TRBJ1-2; D may be TRBD1 (6 bases). Looked up from germline, CDR1 is SGDLS and CDR2 is YYNGEE. Trimming removed 0 bases at V and 7 bases at J, with 25 bases between. This CDR3 is 18 amino acids long. Based on the CDR3 plus reference TRBV9 and TRBJ1-2, the full variable domain is DSGVTQTPKHLITATGQRVTLRCSPRSGDLSVYWYQQSLDQGLQFLIQYYNGEERAKGNILERFSAQQFPDLHSELNLSSLELGDSALYFCASSVDPGGAEGSSGYTFGSGTRLTVV.

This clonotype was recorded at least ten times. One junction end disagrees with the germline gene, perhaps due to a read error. The DNA of the CDR3 is TGTGCCAGCAGTTTAGCCAGAGGGGGTGACCGGTGGCTTTTT. This sequence encodes CASSLARGGDRWLF. The V and J genes are TRBV12-3 or TRBV12-4 and TRBJ1-4, with a tentative D call TRBD1 (6 bases). This CDR3 spans 14 amino acids.